This is a list of T cell receptor beta chains from one sample in a study of vaccination and CD4 T cells after COVID-19. TCRdb re-called the PCR reads through MiXCR, storing one row per CDR3 protein. The sample consists of about 15,000 distinct CDR3 sequences, more than 40% of them appearing once. Antigen specificity for these receptors is unknown. The sequenced sample consisted of CD4+ T cells from blood, cultured in vitro. The receptor set was obtained from a human donor who had recovered from COVID-19. The CDR3 runs from the conserved cysteine through the conserved F or W. A D gene is named only where the DNA matches it firmly. Clone size is not always given. Where it is, it says once, few, many or a class for expanded clones.

clone size | J gene | V gene | D gene | CDR3 DNA | CDR3 protein
- | TRBJ2-7 | TRBV6-1 | - | TGTGCCAGCAGTGTTACCTACGAGCAGTACTTC | CASSVTYEQYF
few | TRBJ2-5 | TRBV4-2 | TRBD2 | TGTGCCAGCAGCCATTATACTAGCGGGGGGTCGGGAGAGACCCAGTACTTC | CASSHYTSGGSGETQYF
- | TRBJ1-4 | TRBV20-1 | - | TGCAGTGCTAGAGATAGGGGGTTCACTGAAAAACTGTTTTTT | CSARDRGFTEKLFF
few | TRBJ2-5 | TRBV5-8 | - | TGTGCCAGCAGCCGGACTTGGACAGAGACCCAGTACTTC | CASSRTWTETQYF
few | TRBJ2-2 | TRBV12-3/TRBV12-4 | TRBD1 | TGTGCCAGCAGACCGGGACAGGCCCTCACCGGGGAGCTGTTTTTT | CASRPGQALTGELFF
- | TRBJ1-2 | TRBV6-5 | - | TGTGCCAGCAGTTACTCGGCCCCCAACAGGGAGGGCTACACCTTC | CASSYSAPNREGYTF
- | TRBJ2-1 | TRBV6-2/TRBV6-3 | TRBD2 | TGTGCCAGCAGTTACGGAGCGGGGAACAGCGATGAGCAGTTCTTC | CASSYGAGNSDEQFF
- | TRBJ2-1 | TRBV10-3 | - | TGTGCCATCAGTGAGCCAATCAGTAGCTCGGCTGGCTCCTACAATGAGCAGTTCTTC | CAISEPISSSAGSYNEQFF
- | TRBJ2-6 | TRBV6-2/TRBV6-3 | - | TGTGCCAGCAGCGGCTCTAGGCTTGGGCCTGGGGCCAACGTCCTGACTTTC | CASSGSRLGPGANVLTF
- | TRBJ1-2 | TRBV5-4 | - | TGTGCCAGCAGCCGGGACGGTTATGGCTACACCTTC | CASSRDGYGYTF
- | TRBJ1-2 | TRBV24-1 | TRBD1 | TGTGCCACCAGTGACTCGGACAGGGCTGACGGCTACACCTTC | CATSDSDRADGYTF
- | TRBJ1-2 | TRBV2 | - | TGTGCCAGCAGTCCGAGAATAAGGTCTAACTATGGCTACACCTTC | CASSPRIRSNYGYTF
few | TRBJ1-5 | TRBV2 | - | TGTGCCAGCAGTCAGGGGCTTACTCAGCCCCAGCATTTT | CASSQGLTQPQHF
- | TRBJ1-2 | TRBV7-2 | TRBD1 | TGTGCCACCCGACAGGGCCTGGGTGGCTACACCTTC | CATRQGLGGYTF
- | TRBJ1-5 | TRBV6-2/TRBV6-3 | - | TGTGCCAGCAGTTACCCGGTCGACTTTAGCAATCAGCCCCAGCATTTT | CASSYPVDFSNQPQHF
- | TRBJ1-5 | TRBV19 | - | TGTGCCAGTAGCCCGACAGCGTTGAACAATCAGCCCCAGCATTTT | CASSPTALNNQPQHF
- | TRBJ2-7 | TRBV7-2 | - | TGTGCCAGCAGCTCGACCTACGAGCAGTACTTC | CASSSTYEQYF
few | TRBJ1-3 | TRBV19 | TRBD1 | TGTGCCAGTAGTGACAGGGGGTCTGGAAACACCATATATTTT | CASSDRGSGNTIYF
few | TRBJ1-2 | TRBV20-1 | - | TGCAGTGCTAGAGATGCAGGGGTAGGAGGCTACACCTTC | CSARDAGVGGYTF
- | TRBJ1-1 | TRBV5-5 | - | TGCGCCAGCAGCCAAGAGGGGGGAGGGCGGGCTTTCTTT | CASSQEGGGRAFF
- | TRBJ2-7 | TRBV15 | - | TGTGCCACCAGCAGGGGAGGGACAGCCTACGAGCAGTACTTC | CATSRGGTAYEQYF
- | TRBJ2-1 | TRBV11-3 | TRBD2 | TGTGCCAGCAGCTTCGGACTAGCGGGAGGCCGGAACAATGAGCAGTTCTTC | CASSFGLAGGRNNEQFF
- | TRBJ2-7 | TRBV6-1 | TRBD2 | TGTGCCAGCAGTGAAGCTAGCGGGGGGGCCTACGAGCAGTACTTC | CASSEASGGAYEQYF
- | TRBJ2-7 | TRBV7-2 | - | TGTGCCAGCAGCATTGGGAGAGGGTACGCCGAGCAGTACTTC | CASSIGRGYAEQYF